These 2 T cell receptor beta chains share one sample of origin, sequenced in a study of blood T cells in healthy people across ages (dated by TCRdb to the mid-2010s). The method was 5' RACE. For sequencing, an Illumina HiSeq 2500 was employed. The second PCR ran for roughly 6 to 11 cycles and used a J-beta primer mix along with a sample-barcoded 5' primer. Clones were called with MiXCR by TCRdb after fastp trimmed the public reads at Q25, and only in-frame beta chains were retained. Every distinct CDR3 protein forms one entry, paired with its most common genes and DNA. Across this sample there are around 780,000 distinct CDR3 sequences, with under 30% seen only once. The top ten clones comprise about 2.9% of the sample. These data also formed part of another study, on T cells of mothers and their children.

Sequenced sample: blood. These receptors originate from a boy younger than 18 in good health.

The chain uses TRBV19 and TRBJ2-1; D is uncertain. V lost 4 bases, J lost 6 bases, and 16 bases lay in between. The CDR3 covers 15 residues. Germline CDR1 LNHDA, CDR2 SQIVND (reference sequence). The CDR3 DNA reads as TGTGCCAGTAGTAGGGGTGGATCTATGCCCAATGAGCAGTTCTTC. Translating it yields CASSRGGSMPNEQFF.

J is TRBJ2-6 and V is TRBV5-1, with D perhaps matching TRBD1 (6 bases). Trimming took 4 bases from V and 2 from J, leaving 13 bases between them. Germline assignment: CDR1 SGHRS and CDR2 YFSETQ. The CDR3 has 16 amino acids. The CDR3 DNA reads as TGCGCCAGCAGCATTGGACAGAACCCTGGGGCCAACGTCCTGACTTTC. It yields the protein CASSIGQNPGANVLTF.